Described below is a single TCR beta chain sequence and its context. The target antigen is unknown. Generated by immunoSEQ multiplex PCR, the TCRdb table keeps only in-frame clones and is missing some. The table shows about 1 million clones, with about 75% occurring only once. The data belong to a study of shared clonotypes between healthy human individuals. Study-wide context: The cohort had a couple of women and a few men, ages 18 to 49. Findings and caveats of the study: Sharing across four donors was highest in naive CD4 (around 5%) and lowest in memory CD8 (around 0.4%). Sequencing depth was predicted to influence how clonotypes are shared among donors. Naive subsets generally had larger estimated richness than memory subsets.

Per germline, CDR1 SGHAT and CDR2 FQNNGV. Germline trimming cut 4 bases from V and 5 bases from J; bases unmatched to any gene: 7. This CDR3 contains 14 residues. Sequencing was performed on memory CD4+ T cells sorted from blood. The subset denotes: CD45RA-negative fraction. This clonotype was sampled from a young man in good health. This chain links TRBV11-2 with TRBJ2-7; 8 nucleotides match TRBD1. CDR3 region: CASSSTTGAHEQYF. CDR3 in DNA: TGTGCCAGCAGCTCCACGACAGGGGCCCACGAGCAGTACTTC.